The source of this TCR beta chain is a study of shared clonotypes between healthy human individuals. TCRdb's copy holds only in-frame clones and misses some; the assay was immunoSEQ multiplex PCR. This table has around 370,000 clones, approximately 97% appearing once. The clonotype was recovered from a man aged 25-45 years in good health. Sample: memory CD8+ T cells sorted from blood. Subset described: CD45RO+ cells pooled with CCR7-negative TemRA cells.

The CDR3 DNA sequence: TGTGCCAGCAGCTTTAAAGGGGGCAGGGCAGATACGCAGTATTTT. Amino acid sequence: CASSFKGGRADTQYF. The chain employs TRBV13 and TRBJ2-3; 7 bases line up with TRBD1. The germline CDR1 and CDR2 sequences are PRHDT and FYEKMQ (reference sequence). This CDR3 region has 15 residues. J lost 4 bases, V lost 3 bases, and 7 bases had no gene match.